The rows below give T cell receptor beta chains drawn from one sample of a study of CD8+ T cells in alopecia areata. The repertoire was sequenced with immunoSEQ multiplex PCR; TCRdb's copy has only in-frame clones and lacks some. The data show roughly 64,000 clones, roughly 45% seen once. What was sequenced was NKG2D-low CD8+ T cells sorted from blood. These receptors originate from a human donor with alopecia areata. The CDR3 runs from the conserved cysteine through the conserved F or W. A D gene is named only where the DNA matches it firmly.

j_call v_call cdr3_length d_call cdr3_aa
TRBJ2-7 TRBV4-3 20 TRBD1 CASSQDISGTEHSLFYEQYF
TRBJ1-5 TRBV12-5 14 TRBD1 CASGPGTGDQPQHF
TRBJ1-4 TRBV7-2 17 NA CASSLSVDTPIFEKLFF
TRBJ2-7 TRBV11-2 15 TRBD2 CASSFGGLAHDEQYF
TRBJ2-7 TRBV7-9 14 NA CASSLGGAPGEQYF
TRBJ1-1 TRBV6-1 13 TRBD1 CAINRGEGTEAFF
TRBJ1-2 TRBV29-1 11 NA CSVEGRDGYTF
TRBJ2-7 TRBV27 13 NA CASSLSAYYEQYF
TRBJ2-5 TRBV5-1 15 NA CASSFRDAGQETQYF
TRBJ1-2 TRBV5-4 15 NA CASSFGSLTLQGYTF
TRBJ2-7 TRBV9 14 TRBD1 CASSPGTGSYEQYF
TRBJ2-3 TRBV5-1 16 TRBD2 CASSFRGRSLLDTQYF
TRBJ2-5 TRBV11-2 12 NA CASSLVEDYKDF
TRBJ1-5 TRBV23-1 16 NA CASSHPRTRSNQPQHF
TRBJ2-7 TRBV4-3 14 TRBD2 CASSQAGGFYEQYF
TRBJ2-1 TRBV14 17 TRBD1 CASSQEFWTGGSNEQFF
TRBJ2-7 TRBV4-1 15 TRBD2 CASSQVAGSSYEQYF
TRBJ2-7 TRBV28 15 TRBD2 CASSLFGLAGYEQYF
TRBJ2-1 TRBV29-1 14 NA CSVPSMSSYNEQFF
TRBJ2-1 TRBV28 15 NA CASSARSRSYNEQFF
TRBJ2-5 TRBV18 14 NA CASSPALDRETQYF
TRBJ2-7 TRBV5-1 13 NA CASSLGQSYEQYF
TRBJ1-1 TRBV5-4 11 NA CASSLGPEAFF
TRBJ2-5 TRBV5-1 14 NA CASSLGQGLETQYF
TRBJ1-3 TRBV28 18 NA CASTNSLRRRIIGDTIYF
TRBJ2-7 TRBV19 14 TRBD2 CASTPGLGFSEQYF
TRBJ2-7 TRBV2 16 TRBD2 CASSESGGRATYEQYF
TRBJ2-2 TRBV4-3 16 NA CASSQEWGANTGELFF